This is a list of T cell receptor beta chains from one sample in a study of cytomegalovirus exposure and HLA in healthy donors. Data came from immunoSEQ multiplex PCR; TCRdb stores just in-frame clones and leaves some out. The sample consists of 140,000 to 150,000 clones, around four fifths of them appearing once. Sequencing was carried out using PBMCs. The source is a male donor in good health and CMV-seronegative. Each CDR3 is given with its conserved first and last residue. The D gene is left open where the match is weak. Clone sizes are given selectively: once, few, many, or a class where the clone is expanded.

>TRBJ2-3|NA|NA|TRBV9
CASSASSRDTQYF
TGTGCCAGCAGCGCCTCTAGCAGAGATACGCAGTATTTT
>TRBJ1-5|NA|NA|TRBV6-1
CASRDRFNQPQHF
TGTGCCAGCAGAGACAGATTCAATCAGCCCCAGCATTTT
>TRBJ2-7|NA|NA|TRBV13
CASSLTRDTYEQYF
TGTGCCAGCAGCTTGACCAGGGATACCTACGAGCAGTACTTC
>TRBJ2-3|few|NA|TRBV6-5
CASSYKGGPTDTQYF
TGTGCCAGCAGTTATAAGGGGGGGCCAACAGATACGCAGTATTTT
>TRBJ2-1|once|NA|TRBV6-5
CASSYGGMTYNEQFF
TGTGCCAGCAGTTACGGCGGGATGACCTACAATGAGCAGTTCTTC
>TRBJ1-1|once|NA|TRBV11-2
CASSLDLNTEAFF
TGTGCCAGCAGCTTAGACTTGAACACTGAAGCTTTCTTT
>TRBJ2-5|NA|TRBD1|TRBV10-3
CAISGRTPEKDRVQETQYF
TGTGCCATCAGTGGAAGAACGCCCGAAAAGGACAGGGTCCAAGAGACCCAGTACTTC
>TRBJ1-2|NA|NA|TRBV25-1
CASSDRRYITF
TGTGCCAGCAGTGACAGGCGATATATCACCTTC
>TRBJ1-2|NA|NA|TRBV4-3
CASSQDSDRGPLLYGYTF
TGCGCCAGCAGCCAAGACTCGGACAGAGGTCCCCTTCTCTATGGCTACACCTTC
>TRBJ2-1|NA|NA|TRBV20-1
CSAAVYNEQFF
TGCAGTGCTGCGGTCTACAATGAGCAGTTCTTC
>TRBJ2-1|NA|TRBD1|TRBV7-8
CASSSGQGGHNEQFF
TGTGCCAGCAGCTCAGGACAGGGAGGCCACAATGAGCAGTTCTTC
>TRBJ2-1|NA|TRBD2|TRBV9
CASSAGLAGEQFF
TGTGCCAGCAGCGCCGGGCTAGCGGGGGAGCAGTTCTTC
>TRBJ1-4|NA|TRBD1|TRBV30
CAWCRGTAEKLFF
TGTGCCTGGTGCCGGGGGACAGCAGAAAAACTGTTTTTT
>TRBJ2-7|NA|NA|TRBV7-9
CSSSLAPGDLYEQYF
TGTTCCAGCAGCTTAGCCCCGGGGGACCTCTACGAGCAGTACTTC
>TRBJ2-7|NA|NA|TRBV6-1
CASSEPFTYEQYF
TGTGCCAGCAGTGAACCCTTCACCTACGAGCAGTACTTC
>TRBJ2-1|NA|NA|TRBV20-1
CSATLRGEQFF
TGCAGTGCAACGCTCCGGGGGGAGCAGTTCTTC
>TRBJ2-5|NA|TRBD2|TRBV6-4
CASSVTSGGSETQYF
TGTGCCAGCAGCGTGACTAGCGGGGGGTCGGAGACCCAGTACTTC
>TRBJ1-2|NA|NA|TRBV29-1
CSVQGISYGYTF
TGCAGCGTTCAGGGAATCTCCTATGGCTACACCTTC
>TRBJ1-5|NA|NA|TRBV5-5
CASSIAGLSNQPQHF
TGTGCCAGCAGCATAGCGGGCCTTAGCAATCAGCCCCAGCATTTT
>TRBJ1-2|NA|TRBD1|TRBV14
CASSHGQGNYGYTF
TGTGCCAGCAGCCATGGACAGGGGAACTATGGCTACACCTTC